Described below is a single TCR beta chain sequence and its context. Trimming removed 3 bases at V and 0 bases at J, with 8 bases between. CDR1 and CDR2 from the germline V gene are SSHAT and FNYEAQ (reference sequence). This CDR3 contains 14 residues. These data come from a study of control samples from healthy donors and cancer patients. Profiled with immunoSEQ multiplex PCR; TCRdb holds only in-frame clones, not every one. The sample yields 150,000 or so clones, roughly 92% seen once. This TCR derives from a woman aged 25 to 39 in good health. Sequenced material: blood. The chain couples TRBV7-7 to TRBJ2-5; no reliable D call. CDR3 nucleotides: TGTGCCAGCAGCTTTGACGGATACCAAGAGACCCAGTACTTC. Its protein product is CASSFDGYQETQYF.